Below are 31 T cell receptor beta chains sequenced from a single sample in a study of blood T cell repertoires in COVID-19. The table came from immunoSEQ multiplex PCR; TCRdb's copy has only in-frame clones and leaves some out. The sample yields just under 65,000 clones, nearly 85% seen once. The material sequenced was peripheral blood. The source is a human donor in a cohort sampled during active COVID-19.

V and J are TRBV24-1 and TRBJ1-2, with TRBD1 as a possible D gene (6 bases). The V gene's germline CDR1 is KGHDR and CDR2 SFDVKD. V shed 3 bases and J shed 8 bases, with 15 bases lying between them. The CDR3 length is 14 residues. Written as DNA, the CDR3 is TGTGCCACCAGTGATCCCGGACAGTCCCGGGGCTACACCTTC. This sequence encodes CATSDPGQSRGYTF.

This clone was seen a few times. The chain recombines TRBV19 with TRBJ1-1, with a weak D call TRBD1 (6 bases). V dropped 4 bases and J dropped 4 bases, with 19 bases sitting between them. Germline CDR1 LNHDA, CDR2 SQIVND (reference sequence). CDR3 length equals 16 residues. CDR3 in amino acids: CASSNHRGGGGTEAFF. In DNA form, the CDR3 reads TGTGCCAGTAGTAACCATCGGGGAGGGGGTGGCACTGAAGCTTTCTTT.

V and J are TRBV19 and TRBJ2-7; perhaps TRBD1 as D (5 bases). Germline lookup yields CDR1 LNHDA and CDR2 SQIVND (reference sequence). The germline V and J ends were trimmed by 3 bases and 2 bases, with 8 bases remaining between them. This CDR3 contains 13 residues. The CDR3 protein is CASSIGRAYEQYF. The CDR3 DNA is TGTGCCAGTAGTATCGGCAGGGCCTACGAGCAGTACTTC.

The chain couples TRBV6-4 to TRBJ2-1, with TRBD1 matching 7 bases. This CDR3 comprises 14 residues. V lost 8 bases, J lost 3 bases, and 7 bases stayed unmatched. CDR1 and CDR2 (germline): MRHNA, SNTAGT. The CDR3 here is CASAPGQHYNEQFF. The DNA for the CDR3 is TGTGCCAGCGCTCCGGGACAGCACTACAATGAGCAGTTCTTC.

This chain connects TRBV7-2 to TRBJ2-7; 9 positions match TRBD2. V lost 0 bases and J lost 2; bases outside the gene matches: 8. This CDR3 contains 17 residues. Per the germline V gene, CDR1 is SGHTA and CDR2 is FQGNSA. The CDR3 DNA follows: TGTGCCAGCAGCTTAGCGGGGGTAGCGGGGGACCCCTACGAGCAGTACTTC. It translates to CASSLAGVAGDPYEQYF.

The genes are TRBV11-3 and TRBJ2-3, with 8 bases identical to TRBD2. Unmatched junction bases numbered 5, after V lost 5 bases and J lost 10 bases. Germline CDR1 is SGHNT and CDR2 is YENEEA. The CDR3 loop spans 12 amino acids. The CDR3 DNA reads TGTGCCAGCAGCATCAGCGGGGGTTCGCAGTATTTT. This sequence encodes CASSISGGSQYF. The whole variable domain, filled in from reference TRBV11-3 and TRBJ2-3, reads EAGVVQSPRYKIIEKKQPVAFWCNPISGHNTLYWYLQNLGQGPELLIRYENEEAVDDSQLPKDRFSAERLKGVDSTLKIQPAELGDSAVYLCASSISGGSQYFGPGTRLTVL.

J is TRBJ2-7 and V is TRBV6-5; 11 bases are a match to TRBD1. V lost 5 bases and J lost 0; bases outside the gene matches: 3. Per germline, CDR1 MNHEY and CDR2 SVGAGI. The CDR3 is 15 residues long. CDR3 loop: CASSPGTGGSYEQYF. The DNA of the CDR3 is TGTGCCAGCAGTCCCGGGACAGGGGGCTCCTACGAGCAGTACTTC.

This clone has just one count. The chain employs TRBV7-2 and TRBJ1-2; possible D gene TRBD1, 5 bases. The germline CDR1 and CDR2 sequences are SGHTA and FQGNSA. Trimming shortened V by 3 bases and J by 8 bases, and 13 bases separated the two germline ends. This CDR3 region has 13 residues. The CDR3 DNA reads TGTGCCAGCAGCTTCGGGACGGGAGACGGCTACACCTTC. Protein sequence: CASSFGTGDGYTF.

This clone turned up a few times. The chain uses TRBV19 and TRBJ1-5; possibly TRBD1 for D (5 bases). In germline, CDR1 is LNHDA, CDR2 SQIVND (reference sequence). Trimming took 4 bases from V and 3 from J, leaving 7 bases between them. This CDR3 contains 13 residues. The CDR3 nucleotides read TGTGCCAGTAGTACAGGGTTCAATCAGCCCCAGCATTTT. It specifies CASSTGFNQPQHF.

This chain joins TRBV28 and TRBJ2-1; 7 bases are a match to TRBD1. The CDR3 has 15 amino acids. The V and J ends lost 5 bases and 5 bases, in that order; junction bases with no gene match: 9. Germline V gives CDR1 MDHEN, CDR2 SYDVKM. The CDR3 loop reads CASSRSRTGDNEQFF. CDR3 DNA: TGTGCCAGCAGTCGTTCCAGGACAGGCGACAATGAGCAGTTCTTC.

The CDR3 loop reads CASSLEGDPGGTQYF. The CDR3 coding sequence is TGTGCCAGCAGCTTGGAGGGGGACCCGGGGGGGACCCAGTACTTC. This sequence joins TRBV5-4 and TRBJ2-5; D is perhaps TRBD2 (7 bases). The CDR3 runs 15 residues. Looked up from germline, CDR1 is SGHNT and CDR2 is YYREEE (reference sequence). Trimming removed 0 bases at V and 7 bases at J, with 16 bases between.

The CDR3 region is CASSFLAGGQGTQYF. The CDR3, as DNA: TGTGCCAGCAGCTTTCTAGCGGGGGGGCAGGGGACCCAGTACTTC. V and J are TRBV11-2 and TRBJ2-5; 12 bases match TRBD2. CDR1 and CDR2 from the germline V gene are SGHAT and FQNNGV. V dropped 3 bases and J dropped 7; count of bases not matched to a gene: 6. The CDR3 is 15 amino acids.

The chain links TRBV12-3 or TRBV12-4 to TRBJ2-4; possible D gene TRBD2, 6 bases. The germline V and J ends were trimmed by 8 bases and 4 bases, with 12 bases remaining between them. The CDR3 runs to 13 residues. CDR3 DNA sequence: TGTGCCAGCGGGACTTTGGCTAAAAACATTCAGTACTTC. It translates to CASGTLAKNIQYF.

This chain connects TRBV28 to TRBJ1-5; 7 bases line up with TRBD1. The CDR3 runs to 15 residues. Trimming took 6 bases from V and 1 from J; bases not matched to a gene: 6. Germline V CDR1 and CDR2: MDHEN, SYDVKM. The CDR3 is CASSLGQHSNQPQHF. CDR3 coding DNA: TGTGCCAGCAGCCTGGGACAGCACAGCAATCAGCCCCAGCATTTT.

The chain has TRBV6-5 and TRBJ1-2; no firm D call. CDR3 length equals 15 residues. The germline V and J ends were trimmed by 0 bases and 2 bases, with 10 bases remaining between them. Germline CDR1 is MNHEY and CDR2 is SVGAGI. CDR3 in DNA: TGTGCCAGCAGTTACTCGGGTCAACAGAACTATGGCTACACCTTC. This codes for CASSYSGQQNYGYTF.

The gene calls are TRBV7-2 and TRBJ2-7; a possible D gene is TRBD1 (5 bases). The germline V and J ends were trimmed by 3 bases and 3 bases, with 6 bases remaining between them. The CDR3 contains 12 residues. Germline CDR1 is SGHTA and CDR2 is FQGNSA. The CDR3 spells CASSFDSYEQYF. The DNA of the CDR3 is TGTGCCAGCAGCTTCGACAGCTACGAGCAGTACTTC.

This rearrangement joins TRBV5-1 to TRBJ2-7; possibly TRBD1 for D (6 bases). From germline, CDR1 is SGHRS and CDR2 YFSETQ. The CDR3 length is 14 residues. Trimming left V 0 bases short and J 3 bases short, with 10 bases between. The DNA of the CDR3 is TGCGCCAGCAGCTTGGCCGTAGGGGGCTACGAGCAGTACTTC. Translating it yields CASSLAVGGYEQYF.

This clone was picked up one time. The chain carries TRBV6-1 and TRBJ2-3; 8 nucleotides agree with TRBD2. Per germline, CDR1 MNHNS and CDR2 SASEGT. The V and J ends lost 6 bases and 4 bases, in that order; junction bases with no gene match: 15. This CDR3 comprises 17 residues. The CDR3 nucleotides are TGTGCCAGCAGGGAACGGGGGGGCGCTGAGTCCCCAGATACGCAGTATTTT. The encoded protein is CASRERGGAESPDTQYF.

The chain links TRBV28 to TRBJ2-1, with 10 nucleotides matching TRBD1. Germline V gene data show CDR1 as MDHEN and CDR2 as SYDVKM. CDR3 length equals 16 residues. V lost 5 bases to trimming and J lost 6 bases; unmatched junction nucleotides: 10. The CDR3 protein is CASSLGGQGGFNEQFF. CDR3 sequence (DNA): TGTGCCAGCAGTCTCGGAGGACAGGGGGGCTTCAATGAGCAGTTCTTC.

This clone was observed a handful of times. The chain joins TRBV4-3 to TRBJ1-2; perhaps TRBD1 as D (5 bases). Looked up from germline, CDR1 is LGHNA and CDR2 is YSLEER. Trimming took off 3 bases at V and 4 bases at J, with 9 bases between the two ends. The CDR3 sequence is 13 residues long. CDR3 region: CASSQGGSYGYTF. Written as DNA, the CDR3 is TGCGCCAGCAGCCAGGGGGGTTCCTATGGCTACACCTTC.

The chain recombines TRBV10-3 with TRBJ1-2; tentative D call: TRBD1 (5 bases). Germline assignment: CDR1 ENHRY and CDR2 SYGVKD. CDR3 length: 13 residues. V was clipped by 6 bases and J by 6 bases, with 14 bases between them. CDR3: CAISPAPTDGYTF. CDR3 sequence (DNA): TGTGCCATCAGCCCGGCCCCGACAGATGGCTACACCTTC.

This clone was detected only a few times. The chain joins TRBV4-2 to TRBJ2-7; weak D call: TRBD1 (5 bases). This CDR3 has 14 amino acids. V was clipped by 4 bases and J by 2 bases, with 12 bases between them. Germline loops: CDR1 LGHNA, CDR2 YNFKEQ. CDR3 sequence (DNA): TGTGCCAGCAGCCCTGGGGCAGCTGCCTACGAGCAGTACTTC. Its translation: CASSPGAAAYEQYF.

This sequence joins TRBV7-2 and TRBJ1-6, with 10 positions matching TRBD1. Germline lookup yields CDR1 SGHTA and CDR2 FQGNSA. The CDR3 contains 16 residues. V lost 2 bases to trimming and J lost 8 bases; unmatched junction nucleotides: 6. CDR3 residues: CASSLYGTGDYSPLHF. CDR3 DNA sequence: TGTGCCAGCAGCTTATATGGGACAGGGGACTATTCACCCCTCCACTTT.

A word on this clone: One end of the junction does not line up with germline, which may come from a read error. The V gene is TRBV11-2, the J gene TRBJ1-2; 10 nucleotides align to TRBD1. The germline V gene encodes CDR1 SGHAT and CDR2 FQNNGV. CDR3 length: 12 residues. The CDR3 DNA is TGTGCCAGCAGCCACCGGGACAGGGGTTTTGTCTTC. It yields the protein CASSHRDRGFVF. The full variable domain, rest sourced from reference TRBV11-2 and TRBJ1-2, is EAGVAQSPRYKIIEKRQSVAFWCNPISGHATLYWYQQILGQGPKLLIQFQNNGVVDDSQLPKDRFSAERLKGVDSTLKIQPAKLEDSAVYLCASSHRDRGFVFGSGTRLTVV.

This rearrangement joins TRBV3-1 (or the pseudogene TRBV3-2) to TRBJ2-3; D gene ambiguous. Germline-derived CDR1 and CDR2 are LGHDT and YNNKEL (reference sequence). The CDR3 is made up of 15 amino acids. V gave up 0 bases and J gave up 0 bases, with 7 bases separating them. This CDR3 is CASSQDLQSTDTQYF. The CDR3 bases are TGTGCCAGCAGCCAAGATCTACAGAGCACAGATACGCAGTATTTT.

This chain joins TRBV5-1 and TRBJ1-6; 9 nucleotides line up with TRBD1. This CDR3 has 14 residues. Per germline, CDR1 SGHRS and CDR2 YFSETQ. V lost 4 bases, J lost 14 bases, and 10 bases stayed unmatched. This chain's CDR3 is CASSQRTGDGALHF. The CDR3, as DNA: TGCGCCAGCAGCCAACGGACAGGGGACGGGGCCCTCCACTTT.

V and J are TRBV30 and TRBJ1-3; D possibly corresponds to TRBD1 (5 bases). Trimming took off 2 bases at V and 0 bases at J, with 11 bases between the two ends. CDR3 size: 15 residues. Germline loops: CDR1 GTSNPN, CDR2 SVGIG (reference sequence). CDR3 region: CAWSPLTGSGNTIYF. CDR3 in DNA: TGTGCCTGGAGTCCGCTTACAGGCTCTGGAAACACCATATATTTT. The variable domain in full, completed from reference TRBV30 and TRBJ1-3, reads SQTIHQWPATLVQPVGSPLSLECTVEGTSNPNLYWYRQAAGRGLQLLFYSVGIGQISSEVPQNLSASRPQDRQFILSSKKLLLSDSGFYLCAWSPLTGSGNTIYFGEGSWLTVV.

The V and J genes are TRBV28 and TRBJ1-5; no definite D call. V was trimmed by 5 bases and J by 0 bases, leaving 20 bases between them. CDR3 length: 18 amino acids. The germline V gene has CDR1 MDHEN and CDR2 SYDVKM. CDR3 in DNA: TGTGCCAGCAGTCCCCCCCTCAGGCGCCCATATAGCAATCAGCCCCAGCATTTT. Its protein product is CASSPPLRRPYSNQPQHF.

The rearrangement uses TRBV29-1 and TRBJ1-1, with D maybe TRBD1 (6 bases). The CDR3 has 11 residues. Trimming took 6 bases from V and 1 from J, leaving 6 bases between them. Germline CDR1 and CDR2: SQVTM and ANQGSEA. The CDR3 coding sequence is TGCAGCGTACAGGGGAACACTGAAGCTTTCTTT. Its translation is CSVQGNTEAFF.

This chain uses TRBV3-1 (or the pseudogene TRBV3-2) with TRBJ1-1; tentative D call: TRBD1 (6 bases). V lost 6 bases and J 0 bases, leaving 11 bases between the germline ends. CDR1 and CDR2 from the germline V gene are LGHDT and YNNKEL (reference sequence). The CDR3 has 14 amino acids. CDR3 in DNA: TGTGCCAGCAGGGGCACAGGGCTGAACACTGAAGCTTTCTTT. This gives the protein CASRGTGLNTEAFF.

The chain is built from TRBV5-6 and TRBJ2-1; 10 nucleotides align to TRBD2. The CDR3 has 11 amino acids. Germline assignment: CDR1 SGHDT and CDR2 YYEEEE. The V and J ends lost 4 bases and 13 bases, in that order; junction bases with no gene match: 2. The CDR3 spells CASSKRGGQFF. The CDR3 coding sequence is TGTGCCAGCAGCAAGCGGGGGGGCCAGTTCTTC.